This T cell receptor (beta chain) emerged from a study of T cell repertoires in cytomegalovirus infection. Study details: Matching HLA type, along with CMV infection, was indicated by public TCR beta signatures. Findings and caveats of the study: Dominating the ex vivo response were TCR beta clonotypes that were CMV-specific and HLA-C-restricted. Pooled public TCR beta family frequency picked out CMV carriers with the relevant HLA.

Trimming shortened V by 3 bases and J by 5 bases, and 16 bases separated the two germline ends. Germline lookup yields CDR1 MNHEY and CDR2 SMNVEV (reference sequence). The CDR3 extends over 15 amino acids. A single record per CDR3 protein comes from TCRdb applying MiXCR to the reads. The data contain 350,000 to 450,000 distinct CDR3 sequences, 15% to 20% of them seen just once; the ten biggest clones take up approximately 10%. Notes on this clonotype: Antigen unknown.

V and J are TRBV27 and TRBJ2-5; D may be TRBD2 (6 bases). The sample was PBMCs. The receptor was derived from a human donor in good health (CMV status not recorded). Some clones in this sample may be carry-over from other donors' samples. CDR3 amino acids: CASSFRSTSVETQYF. Written as DNA, the CDR3 is TGTGCCAGCAGTTTCCGCTCGACTAGTGTGGAGACCCAGTACTTC.